Listed here are 10 T cell receptor beta chains from one sample, sequenced in a study of cytomegalovirus exposure and HLA in healthy donors. The PCR made use of 60 Vbeta and 13 Jbeta primers. Data came from immunoSEQ multiplex PCR; TCRdb stores just in-frame clones and leaves some out. The table has tens of thousands of clones, 76% seen once. The sample comprised PBMCs. The receptors come from a male donor in good health and CMV-seronegative.

The gene calls are TRBV11-2 and TRBJ2-1, with 11 bases aligning to TRBD2. The CDR3 has 16 amino acids. CDR1 is SGHAT, CDR2 FQNNGV, per germline. V dropped 6 bases and J dropped 8; count of bases not matched to a gene: 12. CDR3 DNA: TGTGCCAGCAGGGGAACGGGACTAGCGGTTTTAGATGAGCAGTTCTTC. Protein: CASRGTGLAVLDEQFF.

The rearrangement links TRBV7-7 to TRBJ1-3; D is uncertain. Germline V gene sequence: CDR1 SSHAT, CDR2 FNYEAQ (reference sequence). The CDR3 is 13 residues long. V dropped 6 bases and J dropped 2 bases, with 8 bases sitting between them. CDR3 sequence (DNA): TGTGCCAGCAGTCCTTCCCCTGGAAACACCATATATTTT. Translated: CASSPSPGNTIYF.

This clone was seen more than once but under ten times. The chain is built from TRBV7-9 and TRBJ2-5; 7 nucleotides match TRBD2. There are 15 residues in the CDR3. Germline loops: CDR1 SEHNR, CDR2 FQNEAQ (reference sequence). V lost 6 bases to trimming and J lost 0 bases; unmatched junction nucleotides: 7. CDR3 DNA sequence: TGTGCCAGCAGTAACTGGGGGGGAGACCAAGAGACCCAGTACTTC. Residues: CASSNWGGDQETQYF.

The rearrangement joins TRBV30 to TRBJ2-5; TRBD2 matches at 12 bases. From germline, CDR1 is GTSNPN and CDR2 SVGIG (reference sequence). There are 20 residues in the CDR3. V lost 4 bases to trimming and J lost 1 base; unmatched junction nucleotides: 19. The CDR3 DNA is TGTGCCTGGATATTAGGCAGGGCCCCGACTAGCGGGGGCCCCCAAGAGACCCAGTACTTC. Its protein product is CAWILGRAPTSGGPQETQYF.

The J gene is TRBJ2-5, the V gene TRBV12-1; no DNA check was done on the table's D call, TRBD1. TRBV12-1 is marked as a pseudogene. CDR3 length: 14 amino acids. The CDR3 here is CASSARDNQETQYF. CDR3 DNA: TGTGCCAGCAGCGCCCGGGACAACCAAGAGACCCAGTACTTC.

This chain links TRBV7-2 with TRBJ1-6; D is unclear. The germline V gene encodes CDR1 SGHTA and CDR2 FQGNSA. Trimming pared 1 base from V and 2 bases from J, leaving 6 bases between. The CDR3 sequence is 15 residues long. CDR3 amino acids: CASSLEQAYNSPLHF. Here the CDR3 DNA reads TGTGCCAGCAGCTTAGAACAAGCCTATAATTCACCCCTCCACTTT. Full variable domain (outside the CDR3, taken from reference TRBV7-2 and TRBJ1-6): GAGVSQSPSNKVTEKGKDVELRCDPISGHTALYWYRQSLGQGLEFLIYFQGNSAPDKSGLPSDRFSAERTGGSVSTLTIQRTQQEDSAVYLCASSLEQAYNSPLHFGNGTRLTVT.

The gene calls are TRBV20-1 and TRBJ1-1, with D possibly TRBD1 on 6 matching bases. Per germline, CDR1 DFQATT and CDR2 SNEGSKA (reference sequence). The CDR3 is 11 amino acids. V was shortened by 3 bases and J by 10 bases, with 12 bases between the two germline ends. The CDR3 DNA reads TGCAGTGCTAGGGCAGGGGTAGGAGCTTTCTTT. It translates to CSARAGVGAFF.

The rearrangement uses TRBV7-2 and TRBJ2-3, with D uncertain. CDR1 SGHTA and CDR2 FQGNSA come from the germline V gene. The CDR3 is made up of 15 amino acids. Trimming shortened V by 5 bases and J by 2 bases, and 14 bases separated the two germline ends. CDR3 loop: CASSPTYFYTDTQYF. In nucleotides, the CDR3 is TGTGCCAGCAGCCCAACGTATTTCTACACAGATACGCAGTATTTT.

The chain joins TRBV6-4 to TRBJ2-2; 9 positions agree with TRBD2. The ends lost 4 bases at V and 5 bases at J; junction bases unmatched: 2. Germline CDR1 and CDR2: MRHNA and SNTAGT. The CDR3 contains 14 residues. CDR3 sequence: CASSVAGGTGELFF. The CDR3 coding sequence is TGTGCCAGCAGTGTCGCGGGGGGGACCGGGGAGCTGTTTTTT.

Details on this clone: The junction does not match germline at one end; this may be a read error. At the DNA level, this CDR3 is encoded by other sequences in the same sample as well. The chain has TRBV19 and TRBJ2-1; 10 positions agree with TRBD2. Germline V CDR1 and CDR2: LNHDA, SQIVND (reference sequence). The CDR3 is 16 amino acids. CDR3 nucleotides: TGCGCCAGTAGTACGATACTAGCGGGGCAATACAATGAGCAGTTCTTC. It translates to CASSTILAGQYNEQFF.